The 7 T cell receptor beta chains given below trace back to one sample, sequenced in a study of PD-1 blockade in mismatch repair-deficient tumors. Assay: immunoSEQ multiplex PCR; the TCRdb copy retains only in-frame clones and omits some. The data hold some 97,000 clones, with 82% observed a single time. The material was peripheral blood, obtained 36 weeks after starting pembrolizumab. All receptors derive from an adult with mismatch repair-deficient cancer.

The table lists this clone with a few counts. The chain joins TRBV11-2 to TRBJ2-1, with TRBD1 as a possible D gene (5 bases). The V end was cut by 0 bases, the J end by 9 bases, with 6 bases between. Germline CDR1 is SGHAT and CDR2 is FQNNGV. The CDR3 spans 12 residues. CDR3 region: CASSLDQGEQFF. The CDR3, as DNA: TGTGCCAGCAGCTTAGATCAGGGTGAGCAGTTCTTC. Drawing the rest from reference TRBV11-2 and TRBJ2-1, the complete variable domain is EAGVAQSPRYKIIEKRQSVAFWCNPISGHATLYWYQQILGQGPKLLIQFQNNGVVDDSQLPKDRFSAERLKGVDSTLKIQPAKLEDSAVYLCASSLDQGEQFFGPGTRLTVL.

This clone showed up just once. The CDR3 DNA is TGTGCCAGCAGCTTAAGACAGGGGGCCTGGGAAAAACTGTTTTTT. Protein product: CASSLRQGAWEKLFF. This chain links TRBV7-8 with TRBJ1-4, with 10 bases aligning to TRBD1. V lost 2 bases and J lost 8; bases outside the gene matches: 5. The V gene's germline CDR1 is SGHVS and CDR2 FQNEAQ. This CDR3 contains 15 residues.

This clone has only a few counts. The chain employs TRBV29-1 and TRBJ2-7; D unclear. V lost 7 bases and J lost 6, with 13 bases in between. CDR1 and CDR2 (germline): SQVTM, ANQGSEA. The CDR3 runs 11 residues. As DNA, the CDR3 is TGCAGCGCTCTTCTTTCGATCGAGCAGTACTTC. Its protein product is CSALLSIEQYF.

The chain carries TRBV28 and TRBJ1-1; 9 nucleotides line up with TRBD1. The CDR3 extends over 11 amino acids. Germline V gene lookup returns CDR1 MDHEN and CDR2 SYDVKM. V dropped 6 bases and J dropped 10; count of bases not matched to a gene: 3. The CDR3 coding sequence is TGTGCCAGCAGGGGGGGACAGGGAGCTTTCTTT. It codes for CASRGGQGAFF.

The chain is built from TRBV5-8 and TRBJ2-3; D unclear. The V gene lost 3 bases and the J gene lost 15 bases, with 20 bases spanning the gap. CDR1 SGHTS and CDR2 YDEGEE come from the germline V gene. The CDR3 is 13 residues long. CDR3 DNA sequence: TGTGCCAGCAGCTCAATTGTGGCTTTCTTACATTATTTT. The encoded protein is CASSSIVAFLHYF. The full variable domain, rest sourced from reference TRBV5-8 and TRBJ2-3, is EAGVTQSPTHLIKTRGQQATLRCSPISGHTSVYWYQQALGLGLQFLLWYDEGEERNRGNFPPRFSGRQFPNYSSELNVNALELEDSALYLCASSSIVAFLHYFGPGTRLTVL.

This chain uses TRBV14 with TRBJ2-1; D perhaps matches TRBD1 (5 bases). The CDR3 has 16 residues. Trimming cost V 0 bases and J 2 bases, with 11 bases left between them. The germline V gene has CDR1 SGHDN and CDR2 FVKESK. The CDR3 region has the DNA TGTGCCAGCAGCCAAGATAGGGGCGAAGCCTACAATGAGCAGTTCTTC. Translating it yields CASSQDRGEAYNEQFF.

This rearrangement joins TRBV5-4 to TRBJ2-7; the match to TRBD1 covers 8 bases. This CDR3 comprises 15 residues. CDR1 SGHNT and CDR2 YYREEE come from the germline V gene (reference sequence). The ends lost 1 base at V and 4 bases at J; junction bases unmatched: 7. The CDR3 region is CASSLPAGGRYEQYF. The CDR3 DNA reads as TGTGCCAGCAGCTTGCCGGCAGGGGGCAGGTACGAGCAGTACTTC.